These T cell receptor beta chains were read from a single sample in a study of memory CD4+ T cells and cytomegalovirus serostatus. Sequenced by immunoSEQ multiplex PCR; TCRdb stores in-frame clones only, minus some. Of over 55,000 clones detected, 70% to 80% appear once; the ten largest clones hold 0.82%. Sequencing was done on a sample of memory CD4+ T cells from blood. These receptors were taken from an adult in good health and CMV-seronegative. Each CDR3 is given with its conserved first and last residue. Each record gives: J gene, V gene, clone size, D gene, CDR3 protein, CDR3 DNA. D genes are given only for firm matches. For some rows the clone size is stated as once, few or many, or as a class when expanded; others skip it.

TRBJ2-7	TRBV7-2	NA	NA	CASSLKAEQYF	TGTGCCAGCAGCTTAAAGGCCGAGCAGTACTTC
TRBJ2-7	TRBV2	NA	NA	CASSEEEGGLLAPSSYEQYF	TGTGCCAGCAGTGAAGAAGAAGGGGGGTTACTAGCGCCGTCCTCCTACGAGCAGTACTTC
TRBJ1-2	TRBV7-2	NA	NA	CASSFPRGSYTF	TGTGCCAGCAGCTTCCCCCGGGGGAGCTACACCTTC
TRBJ1-2	TRBV27	few	NA	CASTTRGGADYGYTF	TGTGCCAGCACCACCCGGGGGGGCGCCGACTATGGCTACACCTTC
TRBJ2-5	TRBV27	NA	NA	CASRGSGPRGETQYF	TGTGCCAGCAGGGGGAGCGGGCCCCGGGGGGAGACCCAGTACTTC
TRBJ1-2	TRBV4-1	NA	TRBD1	CASSQDFRYRGYGYTF	TGCGCCAGCAGCCAAGACTTTCGGTACAGGGGGTATGGCTACACCTTC
TRBJ2-2	TRBV6-5	once	NA	CASKLGSLAGELFF	TGTGCCAGCAAACTAGGGTCTTTGGCCGGGGAGCTGTTTTTT
TRBJ1-5	TRBV10-3	few	TRBD1	CAAGTADDQPQHF	TGTGCCGCCGGGACAGCCGACGATCAGCCCCAGCATTTT
TRBJ1-1	TRBV29-1	NA	TRBD1	CSAGQERNTEAFF	TGCAGCGCTGGACAGGAACGGAACACTGAAGCTTTCTTT
TRBJ2-4	TRBV28	NA	NA	CASSSWELAKNIQYF	TGTGCCAGCAGCTCCTGGGAACTAGCCAAAAACATTCAGTACTTC
TRBJ1-5	TRBV2	NA	TRBD1	CASSPTQGAGQPQHF	TGTGCCAGCAGTCCTACACAGGGGGCTGGGCAGCCCCAGCATTTT
TRBJ1-3	TRBV6-5	NA	NA	CASRTGNTIYF	TGTGCCAGCAGAACCGGAAACACCATATATTTT
TRBJ2-5	TRBV5-1	once	NA	CASSLGAPQETQYF	TGCGCCAGCAGCTTGGGGGCCCCCCAAGAGACCCAGTACTTC